This TCR beta chain was obtained from a study of shared clonotypes between healthy human individuals. General study results and limits: Naive subsets usually exceeded memory subsets in estimated richness.

The V gene's germline CDR1 is LGHNA and CDR2 YSLEER. Trimming pared 3 bases from V and 0 bases from J, leaving 23 bases between. The CDR3 contains 19 residues. Deep-level running was used for the assay. The protocol was immunoSEQ multiplex PCR, while the TCRdb copy is restricted to in-frame clones and leaves out a portion. The table shows over 1.5 million clones, with 98% occurring only once. The donors were all Caucasian adults (living in Nashville, Tennessee). As to this clone: Its target is unknown.

The receptor was derived from a young man in good health. Sequencing was carried out using naive CD4+ T cells sorted from blood. The subset was: CD45RA+ positively selected. This chain joins TRBV4-3 and TRBJ1-2; D is perhaps TRBD1 (5 bases). CDR3 sequence: CASSHLGRGPEHPNYGYTF. DNA for the CDR3: TGCGCCAGCAGCCACCTAGGGAGGGGACCTGAGCATCCTAACTATGGCTACACCTTC.